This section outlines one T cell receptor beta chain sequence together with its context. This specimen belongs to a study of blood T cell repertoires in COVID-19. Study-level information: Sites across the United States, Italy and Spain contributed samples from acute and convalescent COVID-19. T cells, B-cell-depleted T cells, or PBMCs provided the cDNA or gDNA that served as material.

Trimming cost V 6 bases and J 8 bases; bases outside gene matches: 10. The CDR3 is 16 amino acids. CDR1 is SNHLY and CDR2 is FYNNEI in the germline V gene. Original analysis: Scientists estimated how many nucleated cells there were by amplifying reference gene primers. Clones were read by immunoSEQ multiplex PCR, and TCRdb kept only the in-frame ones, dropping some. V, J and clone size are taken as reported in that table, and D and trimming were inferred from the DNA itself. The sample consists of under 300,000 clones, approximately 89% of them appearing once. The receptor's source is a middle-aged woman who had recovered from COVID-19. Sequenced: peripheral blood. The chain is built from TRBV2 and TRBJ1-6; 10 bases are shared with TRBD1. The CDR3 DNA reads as TGTGCCAGCAGCAGCGAACGGGACAGGGGTTATTCACCCCTCCACTTT. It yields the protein CASSSERDRGYSPLHF.